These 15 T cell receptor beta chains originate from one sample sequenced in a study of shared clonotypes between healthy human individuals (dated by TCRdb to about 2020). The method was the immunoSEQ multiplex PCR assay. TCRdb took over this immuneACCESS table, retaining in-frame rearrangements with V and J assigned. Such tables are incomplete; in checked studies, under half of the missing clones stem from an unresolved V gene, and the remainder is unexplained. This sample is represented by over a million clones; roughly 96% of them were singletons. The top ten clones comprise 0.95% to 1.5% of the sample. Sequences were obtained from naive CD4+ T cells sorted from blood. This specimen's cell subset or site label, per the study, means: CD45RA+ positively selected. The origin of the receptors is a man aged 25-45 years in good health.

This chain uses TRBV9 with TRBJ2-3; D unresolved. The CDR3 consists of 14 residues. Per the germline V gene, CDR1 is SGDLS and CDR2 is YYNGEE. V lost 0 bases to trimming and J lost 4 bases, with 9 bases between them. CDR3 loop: CASSVVSRPDTQYF. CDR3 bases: TGTGCCAGCAGCGTAGTGTCACGGCCAGATACGCAGTATTTT.

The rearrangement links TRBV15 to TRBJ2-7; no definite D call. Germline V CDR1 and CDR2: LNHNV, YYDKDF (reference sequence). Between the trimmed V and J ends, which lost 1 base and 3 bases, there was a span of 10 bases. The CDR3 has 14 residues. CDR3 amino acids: CATSRVRNHYEQYF. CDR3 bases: TGTGCCACCAGCAGAGTCAGAAATCACTACGAGCAGTACTTC.

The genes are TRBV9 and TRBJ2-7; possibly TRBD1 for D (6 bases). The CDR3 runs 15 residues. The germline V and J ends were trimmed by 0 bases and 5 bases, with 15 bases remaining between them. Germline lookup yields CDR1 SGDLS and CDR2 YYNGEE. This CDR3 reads CASSVEGEFVHEQYF. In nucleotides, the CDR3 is TGTGCCAGCAGCGTAGAGGGGGAGTTCGTCCACGAGCAGTACTTC.

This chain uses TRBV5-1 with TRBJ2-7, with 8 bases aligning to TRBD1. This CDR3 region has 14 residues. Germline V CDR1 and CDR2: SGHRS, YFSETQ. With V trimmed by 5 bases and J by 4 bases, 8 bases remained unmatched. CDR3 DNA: TGCGCCAGCAGGTACCGGGACAGGAGATACGAGCAGTACTTC. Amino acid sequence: CASRYRDRRYEQYF. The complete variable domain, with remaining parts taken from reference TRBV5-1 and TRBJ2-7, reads KAGVTQTPRYLIKTRGQQVTLSCSPISGHRSVSWYQQTPGQGLQFLFEYFSETQRNKGNFPGRFSGRQFSNSRSEMNVSTLELGDSALYLCASRYRDRRYEQYFGPGTRLTVT.

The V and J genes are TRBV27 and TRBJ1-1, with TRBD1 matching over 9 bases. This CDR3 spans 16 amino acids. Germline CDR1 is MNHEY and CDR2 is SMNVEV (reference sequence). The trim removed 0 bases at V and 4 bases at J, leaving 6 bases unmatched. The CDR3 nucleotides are TGTGCCAGCAGTTTATCCTTTGGGACAGGGTTCACTGAAGCTTTCTTT. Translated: CASSLSFGTGFTEAFF.

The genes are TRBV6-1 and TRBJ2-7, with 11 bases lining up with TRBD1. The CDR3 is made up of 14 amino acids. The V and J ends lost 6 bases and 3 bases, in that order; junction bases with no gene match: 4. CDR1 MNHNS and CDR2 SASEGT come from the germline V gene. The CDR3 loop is CASRGTGGNYEQYF. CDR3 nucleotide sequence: TGTGCCAGCAGGGGGACAGGGGGAAACTACGAGCAGTACTTC.

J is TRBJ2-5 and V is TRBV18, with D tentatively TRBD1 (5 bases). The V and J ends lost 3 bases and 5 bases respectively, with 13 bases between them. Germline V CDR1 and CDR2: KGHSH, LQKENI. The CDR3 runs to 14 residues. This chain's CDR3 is CASSPDSWRETQYF. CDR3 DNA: TGTGCCAGCTCACCTGACAGTTGGCGGGAGACCCAGTACTTC.

The CDR3 reads CASSGRRPPDTQYF. CDR3 nucleotide sequence: TGTGCCAGCAGCGGACGCCGCCCCCCCGATACGCAGTATTTT. This chain connects TRBV9 to TRBJ2-3; D unresolved. There are 14 residues in the CDR3. Germline V gene lookup returns CDR1 SGDLS and CDR2 YYNGEE. Between the trimmed V and J ends, which lost 3 bases and 6 bases, there was a span of 14 bases.

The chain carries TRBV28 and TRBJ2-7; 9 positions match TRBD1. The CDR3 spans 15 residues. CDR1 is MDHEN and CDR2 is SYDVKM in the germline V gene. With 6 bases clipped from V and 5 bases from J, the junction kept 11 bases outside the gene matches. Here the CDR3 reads CASSLAGTGGDEQYF. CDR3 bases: TGTGCCAGCAGCTTGGCGGGTACAGGGGGCGACGAGCAGTACTTC.

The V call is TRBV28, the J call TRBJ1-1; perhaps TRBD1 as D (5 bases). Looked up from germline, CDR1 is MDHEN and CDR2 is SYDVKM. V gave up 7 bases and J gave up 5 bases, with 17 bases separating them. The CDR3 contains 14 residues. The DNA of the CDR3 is TGTGCCAGCAAGGGGCGGAATAGACAAACTGAAGCTTTCTTT. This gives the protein CASKGRNRQTEAFF.

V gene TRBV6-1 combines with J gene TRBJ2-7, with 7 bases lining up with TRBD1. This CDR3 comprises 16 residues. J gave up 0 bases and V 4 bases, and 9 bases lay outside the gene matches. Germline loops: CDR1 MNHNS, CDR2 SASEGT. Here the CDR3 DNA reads TGTGCCAGCAGTGTTACCGGGACAGTCGCCTCCTACGAGCAGTACTTC. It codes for CASSVTGTVASYEQYF.

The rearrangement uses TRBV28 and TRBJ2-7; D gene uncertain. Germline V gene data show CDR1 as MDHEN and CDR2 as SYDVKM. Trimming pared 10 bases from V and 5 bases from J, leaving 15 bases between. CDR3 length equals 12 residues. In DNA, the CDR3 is TGTGCCATCGTTGCGGCTACCGACGAGCAGTACTTC. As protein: CAIVAATDEQYF.

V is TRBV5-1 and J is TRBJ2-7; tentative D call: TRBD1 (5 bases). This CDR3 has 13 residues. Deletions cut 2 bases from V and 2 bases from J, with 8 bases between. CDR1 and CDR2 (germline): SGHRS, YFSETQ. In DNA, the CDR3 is TGCGCCAGCAGCTTCACAGGCACCTACGAGCAGTACTTC. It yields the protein CASSFTGTYEQYF.

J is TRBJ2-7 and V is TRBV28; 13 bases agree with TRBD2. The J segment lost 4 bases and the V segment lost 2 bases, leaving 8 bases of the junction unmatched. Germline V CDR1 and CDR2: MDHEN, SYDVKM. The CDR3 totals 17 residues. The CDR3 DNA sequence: TGTGCCAGCAGTTTACTTCTAGGGACTAGCGGGAATTACGAGCAGTACTTC. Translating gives CASSLLLGTSGNYEQYF.

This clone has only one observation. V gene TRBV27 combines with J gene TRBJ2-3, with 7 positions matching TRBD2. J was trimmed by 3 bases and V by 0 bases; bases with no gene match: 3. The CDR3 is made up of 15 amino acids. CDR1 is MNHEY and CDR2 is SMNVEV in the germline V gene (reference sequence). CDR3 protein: CASSLSSSGTDTQYF. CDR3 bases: TGTGCCAGCAGTTTATCGTCTAGCGGTACAGATACGCAGTATTTT.